These 29 T cell receptor beta chains share one sample of origin, sequenced in a study of shared clonotypes between healthy human individuals (dated by TCRdb to 2019 to 2021). Receptor amplification or capture employed the immunoSEQ multiplex PCR assay. TCRdb limited this immuneACCESS table to in-frame rearrangements with V and J called. A share of clones is missing; checked studies link under half to unresolved V genes, and the rest is unexplained. Here the sample has 950,000 to 1,100,000 clones; more than 75% occur a single time. Around 0.6% of the sample belongs to the ten largest clones. The source material was memory CD4+ T cells from PBMCs. The intended sense of this specimen's cell subset or site label: CD45RA-negative fraction. Every receptor here comes from a man between 18 and 35 years old in good health. Some clones in this sample may be carry-over from other donors' samples.

CDR3 sequence: CASRPGENQPQHF. CDR3 nucleotides: TGTGCCAGCCGCCCGGGTGAGAATCAGCCCCAGCATTTT. The chain joins TRBV28 to TRBJ1-5, with D hard to call. This CDR3 contains 13 residues. Germline CDR1 is MDHEN and CDR2 is SYDVKM. Trimming took off 8 bases at V and 4 bases at J, with 12 bases between the two ends.

The chain has TRBV5-4 and TRBJ2-7; D remains unclear. In germline, CDR1 is SGHNT, CDR2 YYREEE (reference sequence). V gave up 1 base and J gave up 3 bases, with 14 bases separating them. The CDR3 contains 15 residues. This CDR3 is CASSLRSVSFYEQYF. CDR3 nucleotides: TGTGCCAGCAGCTTGCGGTCAGTCTCCTTCTACGAGCAGTACTTC.

In this sample, this clone turned up once. The genes are TRBV19 and TRBJ1-5; TRBD1 matches 7 bases. Germline CDR1 is LNHDA and CDR2 is SQIVND (reference sequence). This CDR3 has 18 amino acids. The V segment lost 5 bases and the J segment 5 bases; nucleotides outside the gene matches: 18. This CDR3 reads CASSSPTTGTLVDQPQHF. The CDR3 coding sequence is TGTGCCAGTAGTTCCCCCACGACAGGGACCCTCGTCGATCAGCCCCAGCATTTT.

This clone has just a few counts. This chain uses TRBV10-3 with TRBJ1-3; D is perhaps TRBD1 (5 bases). The CDR3 runs 16 residues. Germline lookup yields CDR1 ENHRY and CDR2 SYGVKD. V lost 5 bases and J 0 bases, leaving 14 bases between the germline ends. CDR3 bases: TGTGCCATCAGTAAAGGGCAGGGTGCCTCTGGAAACACCATATATTTT. The encoded protein is CAISKGQGASGNTIYF.

This clone was picked up a small number of times. The rearrangement uses TRBV7-3 and TRBJ2-1; TRBD2 agrees at 7 bases. The CDR3 totals 15 residues. Germline values: CDR1 SGHTA, CDR2 FQGTGA. V lost 2 bases and J lost 0; bases outside the gene matches: 1. CDR3 amino acids: CASSLAGDSYNEQFF. In DNA form, the CDR3 reads TGTGCCAGCAGCTTAGCGGGAGACTCCTACAATGAGCAGTTCTTC.

The chain combines TRBV4-1 with TRBJ1-2; D call uncertain. The V end lost 2 bases, the J end lost 0 bases, and 19 bases lay between the germline ends. The CDR3 extends over 18 amino acids. The V gene's germline CDR1 is MGHRA and CDR2 YSYEKL. The CDR3 loop is CASSQRGGVAITNYGYTF. For the CDR3, the DNA is TGCGCCAGCAGCCAAAGAGGTGGTGTAGCAATTACTAACTATGGCTACACCTTC.

The chain uses TRBV28 and TRBJ1-2; no definite D call. Trimming left V 5 bases short and J 1 base short, with 5 bases between. This CDR3 spans 12 amino acids. Germline lookup yields CDR1 MDHEN and CDR2 SYDVKM. The DNA for the CDR3 is TGTGCCAGCAGTGAGAATAACTATGGCTACACCTTC. Translation: CASSENNYGYTF.

This clone is a singleton in its sample. This chain joins TRBV6-6 and TRBJ1-1; D gene unclear. This CDR3 is built from 11 residues. Germline assignment: CDR1 MNHNY and CDR2 SVGAGI (reference sequence). The V and J ends lost 10 bases and 0 bases respectively, with 6 bases between them. CDR3 DNA: TGTGCCACGGCCTTGAACACTGAAGCTTTCTTT. Encoded protein: CATALNTEAFF.

This clone has a single count. This chain uses TRBV7-3 with TRBJ2-5; tentatively, D is TRBD2 (6 bases). Germline values: CDR1 SGHTA, CDR2 FQGTGA. The germline V and J ends were trimmed by 5 bases and 7 bases, with 17 bases remaining between them. This CDR3 has 14 residues. CDR3 loop: CASSPGRGSGTQYF. The CDR3 bases are TGTGCCAGCAGCCCTGGCCGGGGGTCCGGGACCCAGTACTTC.

About this clone: With only one base between it and a far larger clone, this is likely a read error. Other nucleotide sequences in the sample specify the same CDR3. The DNA for the CDR3 is TGCGCCAGCAGCTTGGGAGGGAACACCGGGGAGCTGTTCTTT. Protein sequence: CASSLGGNTGELFF. The chain combines TRBV5-1 with TRBJ2-2, with D perhaps matching TRBD2 (5 bases). Germline V CDR1 and CDR2: SGHRS, YFSETQ. This CDR3 is built from 14 residues.

A word on this clone: The same CDR3 arises from other DNA sequences in this sample as well. J is TRBJ2-7 and V is TRBV5-1, with TRBD1 identical over 8 bases. This CDR3 is built from 14 residues. V was pared by 4 bases and J by 4 bases, with 7 bases of the junction left unmatched. The germline gives CDR1 SGHRS, CDR2 YFSETQ. CDR3 DNA sequence: TGCGCCAGCAGCCTTGGACAGGGTAGGTACGAGCAGTACTTC. It translates to CASSLGQGRYEQYF.

As for this clone: Other DNA sequences of this sample code for an identical CDR3. This chain connects TRBV7-9 to TRBJ2-1; 11 positions agree with TRBD2. V lost 5 bases to trimming and J lost 0 bases; unmatched junction nucleotides: 12. CDR3 length: 19 amino acids. CDR1 SEHNR and CDR2 FQNEAQ come from the germline V gene (reference sequence). The CDR3 DNA sequence: TGTGCCAGCAGCCCAGGGACTAGCGGAATTTCTCTCTCCTACAATGAGCAGTTCTTC. Translation: CASSPGTSGISLSYNEQFF.

For this clone: A much larger clone lies one base from this, so it may be a read error. The chain uses TRBV28 and TRBJ1-2; TRBD1 might be the D (5 bases). Germline-derived CDR1 and CDR2 are MDHEN and SYDVKM. V dropped 6 bases and J dropped 8 bases, with 13 bases sitting between them. The CDR3 runs to 12 residues. The CDR3 is CASRGGRDGYTF. CDR3 DNA: TGTGCCAGCAGGGGAGGCAGGGACGGCTACACCTTC.

This chain joins TRBV19 and TRBJ2-1; 11 nucleotides line up with TRBD2. CDR1 is LNHDA and CDR2 is SQIVND in the germline V gene (reference sequence). J lost 10 bases, V lost 6 bases, and 11 bases had no gene match. This CDR3 has 15 residues. In DNA form, the CDR3 reads TGTGCCAGTAGCTCTCCGGCTAGCGGGAGGTCAGAGCAGTTCTTC. This gives the protein CASSSPASGRSEQFF.

To note about this clone: This same CDR3 is encoded by further DNA sequences in the sample. The chain carries TRBV7-3 and TRBJ2-3; D not certain. The germline V gene encodes CDR1 SGHTA and CDR2 FQGTGA. This CDR3 is 15 amino acids long. Trimming removed 0 bases at V and 3 bases at J, with 10 bases between. CDR3 DNA: TGTGCCAGCAGCTTAACAGGGTTAAGTACAGATACGCAGTATTTT. This gives the protein CASSLTGLSTDTQYF. Using reference TRBV7-3 and TRBJ2-3 for the parts outside the CDR3, the full variable domain is GAGVSQTPSNKVTEKGKYVELRCDPISGHTALYWYRQSLGQGPEFLIYFQGTGAADDSGLPNDRFFAVRPEGSVSTLKIQRTERGDSAVYLCASSLTGLSTDTQYFGPGTRLTVL.

This chain connects TRBV27 to TRBJ2-1; tentative D call: TRBD2 (6 bases). The CDR3 is 12 residues long. Germline CDR1 MNHEY, CDR2 SMNVEV (reference sequence). Trimming left V 7 bases short and J 7 bases short, with 11 bases between. CDR3 sequence: CASTVAVNEQFF. Here the CDR3 DNA reads TGTGCCAGCACGGTAGCGGTAAATGAGCAGTTCTTC.

A word on this clone: The same CDR3 can be traced to other DNA sequences in this sample. The CDR3 here is CASSPALADNTGELFF. The CDR3 bases are TGTGCCAGCTCGCCAGCGCTAGCGGACAACACCGGGGAGCTGTTTTTT. The J gene is TRBJ2-2, the V gene TRBV18, with TRBD2 identical over 7 bases. CDR3 size: 16 residues. The trim removed 6 bases at V and 2 bases at J, leaving 9 bases unmatched. The germline V gene has CDR1 KGHSH and CDR2 LQKENI. Combining the CDR3 with reference TRBV18 and TRBJ2-2 gives the whole variable domain NAGVMQNPRHLVRRRGQEARLRCSPMKGHSHVYWYRQLPEEGLKFMVYLQKENIIDESGMPKERFSAEFPKEGPSILRIQQVVRGDSAAYFCASSPALADNTGELFFGEGSRLTVL.

In this sample, this clone turned up a few times. The rearrangement joins TRBV29-1 to TRBJ1-1; D uncertain. CDR1 SQVTM and CDR2 ANQGSEA come from the germline V gene. The CDR3 is 11 amino acids. The V gene lost 4 bases and the J gene lost 2 bases, with 5 bases spanning the gap. CDR3 amino acids: CSVVLNTEAFF. In DNA form, the CDR3 reads TGCAGCGTTGTGTTAAACACTGAAGCTTTCTTT. Filled out from reference TRBV29-1 and TRBJ1-1, the complete variable domain reads SAVISQKPSRDICQRGTSLTIQCQVDSQVTMMFWYRQQPGQSLTLIATANQGSEATYESGFVIDKFPISRPNLTFSTLTVSNMSPEDSSIYLCSVVLNTEAFFGQGTRLTVV.

The CDR3 coding sequence is TGTGCCACCAGCCCCGGCAGGCGCAATCAGCCCCAGCATTTT. As protein: CATSPGRRNQPQHF. V gene TRBV15 combines with J gene TRBJ1-5; D gene uncertain. Between the trimmed V and J ends, which lost 5 bases and 2 bases, there was a span of 10 bases. This CDR3 is 14 amino acids long. CDR1 is LNHNV, CDR2 YYDKDF, per germline (reference sequence).

The J gene is TRBJ2-7, the V gene TRBV30; 11 positions agree with TRBD1. The CDR3 sequence is 14 residues long. Germline loops: CDR1 GTSNPN, CDR2 SVGIG (reference sequence). V lost 4 bases, J lost 6 bases, and 8 bases stayed unmatched. Here the CDR3 reads CAWIPGTGGGEQYF. Written as DNA, the CDR3 is TGTGCCTGGATTCCCGGGACAGGGGGAGGCGAGCAGTACTTC.

The chain employs TRBV19 and TRBJ2-5; D remains unclear. This CDR3 is 13 amino acids long. The germline gives CDR1 LNHDA, CDR2 SQIVND (reference sequence). V was pared by 3 bases and J by 4 bases, with 9 bases between. CDR3 DNA: TGTGCCAGTAGTATTTTAGGGTCAGAGACCCAGTACTTC. This gives the protein CASSILGSETQYF. The complete variable domain, with remaining parts taken from reference TRBV19 and TRBJ2-5, reads DGGITQSPKYLFRKEGQNVTLSCEQNLNHDAMYWYRQDPGQGLRLIYYSQIVNDFQKGDIAEGYSVSREKKESFPLTVTSAQKNPTAFYLCASSILGSETQYFGPGTRLLVL.

The V gene is TRBV30, the J gene TRBJ1-4; D not resolved. CDR1 and CDR2 (germline): GTSNPN, SVGIG (reference sequence). Trimming left V 0 bases short and J 7 bases short, with 15 bases between. This CDR3 is 15 amino acids long. Written as DNA, the CDR3 is TGTGCCTGGAGTGTAGGCTTTCAGACCCGTGAAAAACTGTTTTTT. Amino acid sequence: CAWSVGFQTREKLFF.

The chain employs TRBV2 and TRBJ2-7; D not certain. The V gene lost 4 bases and the J gene lost 5 bases, with 9 bases spanning the gap. Germline CDR1 and CDR2: SNHLY and FYNNEI. The CDR3 has 12 amino acids. In nucleotides, the CDR3 is TGTGCCAGCAGTGCTAAAGGACACGAGCAGTACTTC. It specifies CASSAKGHEQYF. The entire variable domain, with the rest obtained from reference TRBV2 and TRBJ2-7, is as follows: EPEVTQTPSHQVTQMGQEVILRCVPISNHLYFYWYRQILGQKVEFLVSFYNNEISEKSEIFDDQFSVERPDGSNFTLKIRSTKLEDSAMYFCASSAKGHEQYFGPGTRLTVT.

The rearrangement links TRBV19 to TRBJ2-3; D is perhaps TRBD2 (5 bases). CDR3 length equals 14 residues. V lost 7 bases, J lost 4 bases, and 15 bases lay in between. Looked up from germline, CDR1 is LNHDA and CDR2 is SQIVND (reference sequence). CDR3 sequence (DNA): TGTGCCAGTAAACCAAGCGGAAATCCAGATACGCAGTATTTT. Its protein product is CASKPSGNPDTQYF.

The V call is TRBV29-1, the J call TRBJ2-7; no definite D call. The V end lost 5 bases, the J end lost 2 bases, and 13 bases lay between the germline ends. Germline assignment: CDR1 SQVTM and CDR2 ANQGSEA. This CDR3 spans 13 amino acids. The CDR3 loop reads CSVRGRLAYEQYF. The CDR3 DNA follows: TGCAGCGTTCGTGGTCGACTTGCCTACGAGCAGTACTTC.

CDR3: CASRLVARTSSGTQYF. The CDR3 nucleotides read TGTGCAAGTCGCTTAGTAGCCAGGACTAGCAGCGGGACCCAGTACTTC. This chain links TRBV12-2 with TRBJ2-5; the table's D call, TRBD2, was not checked against the DNA. TRBV12-2 is given as a pseudogene. There are 16 residues in the CDR3.

This chain uses TRBV6-5 with TRBJ2-7, with D possibly TRBD1 on 6 matching bases. Germline CDR1 and CDR2: MNHEY and SVGAGI. The CDR3 consists of 14 residues. Trimming pared 6 bases from V and 2 bases from J, leaving 14 bases between. The CDR3 sequence is CASRLQGIPYEQYF. In DNA form, the CDR3 reads TGTGCCAGCAGATTACAGGGAATCCCCTACGAGCAGTACTTC.

This clone appeared a few times. The chain recombines TRBV6-6 with TRBJ1-5, with TRBD1 matching over 9 bases. Germline CDR1 reads MNHNY; CDR2 reads SVGAGI (reference sequence). CDR3 length equals 16 residues. The V segment lost 1 base and the J segment 3 bases; nucleotides outside the gene matches: 4. This chain's CDR3 is CASSYFGTGINQPQHF. The CDR3 DNA is TGTGCCAGCAGTTACTTTGGGACAGGGATCAATCAGCCCCAGCATTTT.

This clone has a handful of counts. The same CDR3 arises from other DNA sequences in this sample as well. The genes are TRBV5-1 and TRBJ1-1; perhaps TRBD1 as D (6 bases). CDR1 is SGHRS, CDR2 YFSETQ, per germline. V dropped 0 bases and J dropped 1 base, with 10 bases sitting between them. The CDR3 has 15 amino acids. CDR3 loop: CASSLERGRNTEAFF. CDR3 nucleotides: TGCGCCAGCAGCTTGGAAAGGGGGAGGAACACTGAAGCTTTCTTT.